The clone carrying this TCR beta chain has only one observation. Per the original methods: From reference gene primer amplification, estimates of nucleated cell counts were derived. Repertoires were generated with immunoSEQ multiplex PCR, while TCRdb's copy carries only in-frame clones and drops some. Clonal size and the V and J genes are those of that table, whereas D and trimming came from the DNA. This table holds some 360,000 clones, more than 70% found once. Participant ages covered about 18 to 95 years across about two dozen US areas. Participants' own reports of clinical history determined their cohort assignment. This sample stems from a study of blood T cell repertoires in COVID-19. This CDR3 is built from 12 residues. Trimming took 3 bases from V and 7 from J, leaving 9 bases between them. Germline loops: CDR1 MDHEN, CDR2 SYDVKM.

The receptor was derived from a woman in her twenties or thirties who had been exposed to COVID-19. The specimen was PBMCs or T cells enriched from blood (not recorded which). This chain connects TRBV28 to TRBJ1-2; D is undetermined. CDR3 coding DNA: TGTGCCAGCAGTTTCCGAGTGCCTGGCTACACCTTC. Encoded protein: CASSFRVPGYTF.